These 12 T cell receptor beta chains were all obtained from the same sample, sequenced in a study of graft-versus-host responses after intestinal transplantation. Using immunoSEQ multiplex PCR, the repertoire was profiled, and TCRdb retains in-frame clones only, with some absent. The sample yields about 85,000 clones, more than 85% seen once. For these TCRs, the target antigens are not known. The material was unstimulated CD8+ T cells sorted from spleen or lymph node cells, obtained before transplant. All receptors come from a human donor who was the organ donor for an intestinal transplant.

The chain carries TRBV11-2 and TRBJ2-5; TRBD1 aligns across 8 bases. Germline CDR1 reads SGHAT; CDR2 reads FQNNGV. The CDR3 contains 14 residues. J lost 2 bases, V lost 4 bases, and 3 bases had no gene match. DNA of the CDR3: TGTGCCAGCAGCTCCAGGACAGGGCAAGAGACCCAGTACTTC. This gives the protein CASSSRTGQETQYF.

V is TRBV5-1 and J is TRBJ1-2, with D possibly TRBD1 on 6 matching bases. The CDR3 is made up of 13 amino acids. From germline, CDR1 is SGHRS and CDR2 YFSETQ. V shed 2 bases and J shed 4 bases, with 9 bases lying between them. The CDR3 DNA reads TGCGCCAGCAGCTTCAGGGGTTCCTATGGCTACACCTTC. Encoded protein: CASSFRGSYGYTF.

The chain uses TRBV13 and TRBJ1-1; D might be TRBD1 (5 bases). The V end lost 5 bases, the J end lost 8 bases, and 18 bases lay between the germline ends. The CDR3 is 14 amino acids. The V gene's germline CDR1 is PRHDT and CDR2 FYEKMQ (reference sequence). This chain's CDR3 is CASSTAQASAEAFF. The DNA of the CDR3 is TGTGCCAGCAGCACAGCACAGGCCTCCGCCGAAGCTTTCTTT.

The V gene is TRBV6-1, the J gene TRBJ1-2, with D unresolved. The CDR3 extends over 13 amino acids. Trimming stripped 3 bases from V and 5 bases from J, with 10 bases between. Germline V CDR1 and CDR2: MNHNS, SASEGT. Here the CDR3 reads CASSDPDGYGYTF. The CDR3 DNA reads as TGTGCCAGCAGTGACCCGGACGGGTATGGCTACACCTTC.

The V call is TRBV4-1, the J call TRBJ2-3, with 14 nucleotides matching TRBD2. Germline assignment: CDR1 MGHRA and CDR2 YSYEKL. The CDR3 is 20 residues long. J was trimmed by 1 base and V by 7 bases; bases with no gene match: 16. CDR3 protein: CASTPRLAGGQASGTDTQYF. DNA for the CDR3: TGCGCCAGCACCCCCCGACTAGCGGGGGGGCAAGCATCTGGCACAGATACGCAGTATTTT.

This clone appeared a single time. V is TRBV6-5 and J is TRBJ2-3; D gene ambiguous. Germline CDR1 reads MNHEY; CDR2 reads SVGAGI. This CDR3 region has 14 residues. The V gene lost 4 bases and the J gene lost 3 bases, with 11 bases spanning the gap. The CDR3 sequence: CASSLGRETDTQYF. The CDR3 DNA follows: TGTGCCAGCAGTTTAGGAAGGGAAACAGATACGCAGTATTTT.

The V and J genes are TRBV6-5 and TRBJ1-1; D remains unclear. The V end lost 7 bases, the J end lost 1 base, and 4 bases lay between the germline ends. This CDR3 has 11 amino acids. Germline V gene sequence: CDR1 MNHEY, CDR2 SVGAGI. The CDR3 protein is CASIRNTEAFF. DNA of the CDR3: TGTGCCAGCATCAGGAACACTGAAGCTTTCTTT.

V is TRBV19 and J is TRBJ1-1, with D hard to call. Trimming cost V 1 base and J 8 bases, with 20 bases left between them. The CDR3 extends over 16 amino acids. Looked up from germline, CDR1 is LNHDA and CDR2 is SQIVND (reference sequence). Written as DNA, the CDR3 is TGTGCCAGTAGTATAGTTATAAGGGCCTCGCCACGGGAAGCTTTCTTT. Amino acid sequence: CASSIVIRASPREAFF.

About this clone itself: The CDR3 end shows no conserved phenylalanine or tryptophan, and so a read error is likely. V is TRBV14 and J is TRBJ2-7, with TRBD2 identical over 12 bases. This CDR3 is 16 amino acids long. J lost 3 bases, V lost 1 base, and 4 bases had no gene match. Germline values: CDR1 SGHDN, CDR2 FVKESK. For the CDR3, the DNA is TGTGCCAGCAGCCAAGGACTAGCGGGGGAAAACTACGAGCAGTACCTC. Its translation is CASSQGLAGENYEQYL.

This rearrangement joins TRBV6-5 to TRBJ2-1, with TRBD2 matching over 10 bases. From germline, CDR1 is MNHEY and CDR2 SVGAGI. V lost 0 bases, J lost 6 bases, and 5 bases stayed unmatched. The CDR3 runs 16 residues. The CDR3: CASSYSPSGSINEQFF. In DNA form, the CDR3 reads TGTGCCAGCAGTTACTCGCCTAGCGGGAGTATCAATGAGCAGTTCTTC.

This chain joins TRBV27 and TRBJ1-1; D remains unclear. This CDR3 is 13 amino acids long. V dropped 4 bases and J dropped 1 base, with 7 bases sitting between them. Germline lookup yields CDR1 MNHEY and CDR2 SMNVEV (reference sequence). CDR3 in amino acids: CASSWAGNTEAFF. Here the CDR3 DNA reads TGTGCCAGCAGTTGGGCGGGGAACACTGAAGCTTTCTTT.

This sequence joins TRBV2 and TRBJ2-7; 9 nucleotides line up with TRBD1. Germline assignment: CDR1 SNHLY and CDR2 FYNNEI. V trimming: 5 bases; J trimming: 1 base; junction bases outside the gene matches: 6. CDR3 size: 15 residues. CDR3 DNA: TGTGCCAGCAGTAGGACCGGGACAGGGTCCTACGAGCAGTACTTC. Translating gives CASSRTGTGSYEQYF.